The present T cell receptor beta chain was sequenced within a study of cytomegalovirus exposure and HLA in healthy donors. Turning to the study itself: The Caucasian-associated ancestry cluster contained 75% to 85% of the 398 genotyped donors.

The study ran its PCR with 60 Vbeta and 13 Jbeta primers. The method was immunoSEQ multiplex PCR; TCRdb's version includes in-frame clones alone and lacks a portion of them. Seen in this sample are tens of thousands of clones; the ten most common clones hold approximately 4.5%. Trimming removed 6 bases from V and 3 bases from J; junction bases left unmatched: 4. Germline CDR1 and CDR2: SEHNR and FQNEAQ (reference sequence). The CDR3 consists of 15 residues. This chain uses TRBV7-9 with TRBJ1-4; 10 bases match TRBD1. This clonotype was obtained from a woman between 40 and 55 years old in good health and CMV-seropositive. The sequenced sample was PBMCs. CDR3 sequence (DNA): TGTGCCAGCAGGACGACAGGGGGCTCTAATGAAAAACTGTTTTTT. Protein sequence: CASRTTGGSNEKLFF.